These 5 T cell receptor beta chains came from one sample sequenced in a study of blood T cell repertoires in COVID-19. Profiling relied on immunoSEQ multiplex PCR, and the TCRdb table lists in-frame clones only, not all of them. The sample lists over 400,000 clones, 70% to 90% occurring once. Input material: peripheral blood. The receptor set was obtained from a human donor in a cohort sampled during active COVID-19.

This clone was detected only once. The chain carries TRBV11-2 and TRBJ1-4; D might be TRBD1 (5 bases). This CDR3 is 15 amino acids long. V gave up 5 bases and J gave up 8 bases, with 18 bases separating them. Germline CDR1 is SGHAT and CDR2 is FQNNGV. The CDR3 spells CASSVQGSSGEKLFF. The CDR3 DNA sequence: TGTGCCAGCAGCGTTCAGGGCTCCTCAGGGGAAAAACTGTTTTTT. The full variable domain, rest sourced from reference TRBV11-2 and TRBJ1-4, is EAGVAQSPRYKIIEKRQSVAFWCNPISGHATLYWYQQILGQGPKLLIQFQNNGVVDDSQLPKDRFSAERLKGVDSTLKIQPAKLEDSAVYLCASSVQGSSGEKLFFGSGTQLSVL.

The CDR3 bases are TGTGCCAGCAGCTTAAAGGTAGCGGATGAGAACACTGAAGCTTTCTTT. This gives the protein CASSLKVADENTEAFF. The rearrangement joins TRBV7-8 to TRBJ1-1, with D unresolved. V was trimmed by 2 bases and J by 1 base, leaving 14 bases between them. Germline V CDR1 and CDR2: SGHVS, FQNEAQ. The CDR3 loop spans 16 amino acids.

CDR3 sequence: CASSGGTLSNYGYTF. CDR3 nucleotide sequence: TGTGCCAGCAGTGGGGGGACACTCTCTAACTATGGCTACACCTTC. The genes are TRBV2 and TRBJ1-2; maybe TRBD1 (6 bases). This CDR3 is built from 15 residues. Germline V gene sequence: CDR1 SNHLY, CDR2 FYNNEI. Deletions cut 4 bases from V and 0 bases from J, with 12 bases between.

The rearrangement links TRBV29-1 to TRBJ2-5, with TRBD1 matching 8 bases. The CDR3 contains 14 residues. CDR1 is SQVTM, CDR2 ANQGSEA, per germline. Trimming cost V 3 bases and J 6 bases; bases outside gene matches: 9. DNA of the CDR3: TGCAGCGTTGACGTGACAGGGGATCGGAAGACCCAGTACTTC. It specifies CSVDVTGDRKTQYF.

This rearrangement joins TRBV28 to TRBJ2-5, with 7 bases matching TRBD1. CDR1 and CDR2 from the germline V gene are MDHEN and SYDVKM. The V gene end was trimmed by 5 bases and the J gene end by 2 bases; junction bases not matched to a gene: 5. The CDR3 loop spans 14 amino acids. The CDR3 nucleotides are TGTGCCAGCAGTCGGACAGGAGCTCAAGAGACCCAGTACTTC. It codes for CASSRTGAQETQYF.